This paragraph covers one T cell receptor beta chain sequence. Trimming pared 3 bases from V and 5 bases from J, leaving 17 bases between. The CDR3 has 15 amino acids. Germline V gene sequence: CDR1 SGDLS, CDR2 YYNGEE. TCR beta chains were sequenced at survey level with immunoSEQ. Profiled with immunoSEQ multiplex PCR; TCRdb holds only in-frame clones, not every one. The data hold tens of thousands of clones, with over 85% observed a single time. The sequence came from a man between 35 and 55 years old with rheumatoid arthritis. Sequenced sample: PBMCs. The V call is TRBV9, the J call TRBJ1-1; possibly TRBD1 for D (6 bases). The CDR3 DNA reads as TGTGCCAGCAGCGCAATACAGGGTCGGGGTACTGAAGCTTTCTTT. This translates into CASSAIQGRGTEAFF.